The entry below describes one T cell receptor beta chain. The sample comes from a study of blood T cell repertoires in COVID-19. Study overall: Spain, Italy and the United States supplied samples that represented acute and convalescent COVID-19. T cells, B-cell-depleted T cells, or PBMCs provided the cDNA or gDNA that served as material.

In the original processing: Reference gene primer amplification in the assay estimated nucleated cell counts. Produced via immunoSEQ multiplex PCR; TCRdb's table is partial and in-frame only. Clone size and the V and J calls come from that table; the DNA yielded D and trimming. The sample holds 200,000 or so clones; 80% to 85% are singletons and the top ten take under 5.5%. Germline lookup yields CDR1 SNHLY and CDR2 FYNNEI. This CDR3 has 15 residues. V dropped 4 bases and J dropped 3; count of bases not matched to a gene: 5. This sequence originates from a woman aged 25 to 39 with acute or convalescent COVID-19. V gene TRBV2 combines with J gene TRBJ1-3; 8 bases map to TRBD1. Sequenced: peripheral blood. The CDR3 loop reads CASSVDRGGGNTIYF. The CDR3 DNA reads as TGTGCCAGCAGTGTCGACAGGGGTGGTGGAAACACCATATATTTT.